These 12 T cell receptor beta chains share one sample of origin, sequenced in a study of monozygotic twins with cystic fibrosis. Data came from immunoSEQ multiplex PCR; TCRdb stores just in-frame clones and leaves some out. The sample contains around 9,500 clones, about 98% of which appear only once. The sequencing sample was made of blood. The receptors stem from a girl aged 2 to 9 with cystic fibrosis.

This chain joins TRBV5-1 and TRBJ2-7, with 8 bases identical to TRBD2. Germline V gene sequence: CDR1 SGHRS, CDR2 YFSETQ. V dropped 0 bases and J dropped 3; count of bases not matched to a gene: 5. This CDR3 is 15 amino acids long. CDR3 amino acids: CASSLDAGGFYEQYF. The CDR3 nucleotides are TGCGCCAGCAGCTTGGACGCGGGAGGATTCTACGAGCAGTACTTC.

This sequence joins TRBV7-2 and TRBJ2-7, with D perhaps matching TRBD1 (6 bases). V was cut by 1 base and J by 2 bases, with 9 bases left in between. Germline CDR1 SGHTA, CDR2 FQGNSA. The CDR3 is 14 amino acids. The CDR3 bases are TGTGCCAGCAGCTTAGAGGCAGGGGCCTACGAGCAGTACTTC. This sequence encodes CASSLEAGAYEQYF.

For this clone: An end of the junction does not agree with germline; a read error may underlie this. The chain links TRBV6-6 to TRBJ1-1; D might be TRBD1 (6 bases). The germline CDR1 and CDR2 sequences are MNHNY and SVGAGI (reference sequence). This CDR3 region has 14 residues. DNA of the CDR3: TGTGCCAGCAGTTATAATGACAGGTCGATTGGGGTGTTGTTT. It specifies CASSYNDRSIGVLF.

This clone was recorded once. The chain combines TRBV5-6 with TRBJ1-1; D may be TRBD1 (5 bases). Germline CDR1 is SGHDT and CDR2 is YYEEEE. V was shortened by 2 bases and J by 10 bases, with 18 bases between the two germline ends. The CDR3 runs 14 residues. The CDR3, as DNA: TGTGCCAGCAGCTTATCGGAACGGGGACGGGGAGCTTTCTTT. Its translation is CASSLSERGRGAFF.

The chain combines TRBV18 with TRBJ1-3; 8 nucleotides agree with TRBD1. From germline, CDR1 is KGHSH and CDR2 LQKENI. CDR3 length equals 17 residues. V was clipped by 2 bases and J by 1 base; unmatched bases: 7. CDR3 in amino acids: CASSPNPGGSSGNTIYF. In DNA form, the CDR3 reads TGTGCCAGCTCACCAAACCCAGGGGGCTCGTCTGGAAACACCATATATTTT. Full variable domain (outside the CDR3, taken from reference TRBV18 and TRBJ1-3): NAGVMQNPRHLVRRRGQEARLRCSPMKGHSHVYWYRQLPEEGLKFMVYLQKENIIDESGMPKERFSAEFPKEGPSILRIQQVVRGDSAAYFCASSPNPGGSSGNTIYFGEGSWLTVV.

The DNA for the CDR3 is TGTGCCAGCAGCCAAGATAGGTCACAGGTACCCCTTCACAATGAGCAGTTCTTC. It codes for CASSQDRSQVPLHNEQFF. The rearrangement links TRBV14 to TRBJ2-1; TRBD1 is a possible D gene (5 bases). CDR1 and CDR2 from the germline V gene are SGHDN and FVKESK. Deletions cut 0 bases from V and 5 bases from J, with 20 bases between. CDR3 size: 18 residues.

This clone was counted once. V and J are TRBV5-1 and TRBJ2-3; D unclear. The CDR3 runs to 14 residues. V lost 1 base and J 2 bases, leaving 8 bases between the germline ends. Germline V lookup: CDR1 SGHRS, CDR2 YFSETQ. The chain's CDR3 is CASSLYSNTDTQYF. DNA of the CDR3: TGCGCCAGCAGCTTGTACTCTAACACAGATACGCAGTATTTT.

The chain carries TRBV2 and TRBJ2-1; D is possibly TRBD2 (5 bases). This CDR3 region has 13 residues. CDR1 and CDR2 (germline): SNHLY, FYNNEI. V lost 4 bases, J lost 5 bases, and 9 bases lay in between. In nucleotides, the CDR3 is TGTGCCAGCAGTGGGGGAGTTGACAATGAGCAGTTCTTC. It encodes CASSGGVDNEQFF.

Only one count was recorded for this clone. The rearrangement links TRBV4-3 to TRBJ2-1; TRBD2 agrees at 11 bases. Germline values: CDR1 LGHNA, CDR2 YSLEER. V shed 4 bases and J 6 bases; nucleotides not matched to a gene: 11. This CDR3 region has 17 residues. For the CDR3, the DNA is TGCGCCAGCAGCCCCCGACTAGCGGGGACCTCAGGCAATGAGCAGTTCTTC. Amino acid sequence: CASSPRLAGTSGNEQFF.

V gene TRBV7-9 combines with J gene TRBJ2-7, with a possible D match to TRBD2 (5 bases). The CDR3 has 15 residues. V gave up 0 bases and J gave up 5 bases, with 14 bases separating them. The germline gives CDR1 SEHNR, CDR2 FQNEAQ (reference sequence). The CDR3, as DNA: TGTGCCAGCAGCTTAGCGGAAGGAGGCATCCACGAGCAGTACTTC. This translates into CASSLAEGGIHEQYF.

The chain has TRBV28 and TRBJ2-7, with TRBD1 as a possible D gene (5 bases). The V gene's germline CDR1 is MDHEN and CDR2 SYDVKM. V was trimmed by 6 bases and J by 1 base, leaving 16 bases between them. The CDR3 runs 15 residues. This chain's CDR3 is CASRIDRRSSYEQYF. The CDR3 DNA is TGTGCCAGCAGGATCGACAGACGCTCGTCCTACGAGCAGTACTTC.

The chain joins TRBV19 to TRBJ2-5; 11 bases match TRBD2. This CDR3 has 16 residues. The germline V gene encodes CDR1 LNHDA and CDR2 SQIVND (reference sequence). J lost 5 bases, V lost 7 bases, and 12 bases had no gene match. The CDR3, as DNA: TGTGCCAGTACCGGGACTAGCGGAACCTACGGGGAGACCCAGTACTTC. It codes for CASTGTSGTYGETQYF.